One TCR beta chain is described in this entry. Its antigen is unidentified. Here immunoSEQ multiplex PCR was the method, and the copy in TCRdb shows in-frame clones only, minus some. There are 150,000 to 160,000 clones in the sample; more than 90% occur only once, and 1.5% lies in the top ten. These data originate in a study of T cell responses to AZD1222 COVID-19 vaccine. Study-level findings and limits: Females made up more of the donors, who were largely white British, and clonal diversity may have come out too low.

Source: peripheral blood, taken 28 days after the second AZD1222 dose. The clonotype originates from an adult who received the AZD1222 COVID-19 vaccine.

The CDR3 here is CASSTSGQPDYGYTF. Written as DNA, the CDR3 is TGTGCCAGCAGTACATCGGGACAGCCAGACTATGGCTACACCTTC. This chain uses TRBV28 with TRBJ1-2, with 7 bases fitting TRBD1. Trimming at V came to 5 bases and at J to 3 bases, leaving 9 bases not matched to a gene. The germline V gene has CDR1 MDHEN and CDR2 SYDVKM. This CDR3 contains 15 residues.